The 24 T cell receptor beta chains below all came from one sample that was sequenced in a study of low-dose radiotherapy and immunotherapy resistance in tumors. Documented time point: after trial treatment. The treatment denotes: LDRT plus nivolumab, ipilimumab, low-dose cyclophosphamide and aspirin (RACIN trial). Alpha- and beta-chain coverage of first-strand cDNA came from TRAV- and TRBV-specific primers. The authors ran around 19 PCR cycles to amplify TCRs with a constant-region primer and V-primer adapter. MiXCR, run by TCRdb on the reads, gives a single entry per CDR3 protein. The profile shows about 30,000 distinct CDR3 sequences, about 49% of them singletons. The input for sequencing was PBMCs, taken after low-dose radiotherapy plus immunotherapy. The source is a male donor with gallbladder cancer.

The sample holds many counts of this clonotype. The chain recombines TRBV27 with TRBJ2-4; 10 bases align to TRBD2. The CDR3 has 15 residues. J gave up 3 bases and V 8 bases, and 7 bases lay outside the gene matches. Germline CDR1 MNHEY, CDR2 SMNVEV (reference sequence). CDR3 protein: CASRNLAGGKNIQYF. The CDR3 coding sequence is TGTGCCAGCCGCAACTTAGCGGGAGGCAAAAACATTCAGTACTTC.

The V gene is TRBV11-2, the J gene TRBJ2-1, with no clear D. V lost 1 base, J lost 10 bases, and 8 bases lay in between. The CDR3 covers 12 residues. CDR1 and CDR2 from the germline V gene are SGHAT and FQNNGV. As DNA, the CDR3 is TGTGCCAGCAGCTTAGTGGAGAACGAGCAGTTCTTC. Translated, it gives CASSLVENEQFF.

This clonotype has only one observation. V gene TRBV6-1 combines with J gene TRBJ2-7; D may match TRBD1 or TRBD2 (6 bases each). This CDR3 has 16 residues. Trimming stripped 5 bases from V and 3 bases from J, with 20 bases between. Per the germline V gene, CDR1 is MNHNS and CDR2 is SASEGT. The CDR3 protein is CASSYSRGQTYYEQYF. The DNA of the CDR3 is TGTGCCAGCAGTTACTCGCGGGGACAAACTTACTACGAGCAGTACTTC.

The table lists this clonotype with a few counts. The V and J genes are TRBV5-5 and TRBJ1-5; D is possibly TRBD1 (5 bases). CDR3 size: 14 residues. Germline V CDR1 and CDR2: SGHKS, YYEKEE (reference sequence). Trimming left V 1 base short and J 3 bases short, with 8 bases between. The CDR3 nucleotides are TGTGCCAGCAGCTTGATAGGGGCCAATCAGCCCCAGCATTTT. This sequence encodes CASSLIGANQPQHF.

The V gene is TRBV9, the J gene TRBJ1-1, with a tentative D call TRBD1 (6 bases). The CDR3 sequence is 14 residues long. The germline gives CDR1 SGDLS, CDR2 YYNGEE. V was shortened by 0 bases and J by 4 bases, with 10 bases between the two germline ends. The chain's CDR3 is CASSVEQGGTEAFF. CDR3 sequence (DNA): TGTGCCAGCAGCGTAGAACAGGGAGGCACTGAAGCTTTCTTT.

This clonotype was detected many times. This chain links TRBV29-1 with TRBJ2-7; TRBD2 agrees at 13 bases. CDR1 SQVTM and CDR2 ANQGSEA come from the germline V gene. The CDR3 extends over 14 amino acids. V lost 3 bases to trimming and J lost 3 bases; unmatched junction nucleotides: 2. The CDR3 loop reads CSVDGLAGDYEQYF. The DNA for the CDR3 is TGCAGCGTTGACGGACTAGCGGGAGACTACGAGCAGTACTTC.

J is TRBJ2-3 and V is TRBV28; 8 positions agree with TRBD2. Germline V gene lookup returns CDR1 MDHEN and CDR2 SYDVKM. V gave up 6 bases and J gave up 1 base; unmatched junction bases: 9. CDR3 length: 16 residues. CDR3 DNA: TGTGCCAGCAGCAGGGGTGAGACTAGCGGCACAGATACGCAGTATTTT. It yields the protein CASSRGETSGTDTQYF.

The chain uses TRBV10-3 and TRBJ2-1; tentatively, D is TRBD2 (6 bases). Trimming removed 8 bases at V and 4 bases at J, with 9 bases between. The CDR3 covers 12 residues. Per germline, CDR1 ENHRY and CDR2 SYGVKD. The CDR3 DNA follows: TGTGCCATCGCGGGGACTTACAATGAGCAGTTCTTC. It specifies CAIAGTYNEQFF.

This clonotype was seen only a few times. The chain is built from TRBV7-9 and TRBJ2-1; possibly TRBD2 for D (6 bases). With 1 base removed from V and 2 bases from J, the gap between germline ends came to 12 bases. The CDR3 loop spans 16 amino acids. From germline, CDR1 is SEHNR and CDR2 FQNEAQ (reference sequence). CDR3 region: CASSLGAGLTYNEQFF. The CDR3 nucleotides read TGTGCCAGCAGCTTAGGGGCGGGACTTACCTACAATGAGCAGTTCTTC.

By proportion, this clonotype is medium-sized. The rearrangement uses TRBV5-1 and TRBJ2-1, with D possibly being TRBD1 (7 bases). Trimming took 7 bases from V and 4 from J, leaving 18 bases between them. Germline V gives CDR1 SGHRS, CDR2 YFSETQ. CDR3 length: 15 residues. CDR3 bases: TGCGCCAGCGCGGGACAGAATGAGGGGTACAATGAGCAGTTCTTC. Amino acid sequence: CASAGQNEGYNEQFF. The complete variable domain, with remaining parts taken from reference TRBV5-1 and TRBJ2-1, reads KAGVTQTPRYLIKTRGQQVTLSCSPISGHRSVSWYQQTPGQGLQFLFEYFSETQRNKGNFPGRFSGRQFSNSRSEMNVSTLELGDSALYLCASAGQNEGYNEQFFGPGTRLTVL.

The V and J genes are TRBV11-2 and TRBJ2-3; possible D gene TRBD2, 5 bases. The CDR3 covers 15 residues. Trimming removed 5 bases at V and 0 bases at J, with 12 bases between. Germline V gene data show CDR1 as SGHAT and CDR2 as FQNNGV. The CDR3 is CASSPTWESTDTQYF. CDR3 nucleotides: TGTGCCAGCAGCCCAACCTGGGAGAGCACAGATACGCAGTATTTT.

This clonotype was seen ten or more times. V usage is TRBV29-1 and J usage is TRBJ2-7, with TRBD1 identical over 8 bases. Per germline, CDR1 SQVTM and CDR2 ANQGSEA. With V trimmed by 6 bases and J by 1 base, 5 bases remained unmatched. The CDR3 runs 13 residues. The CDR3, as DNA: TGCAGCGTCGTAGACAGGGGATCCTACGAGCAGTACTTC. It specifies CSVVDRGSYEQYF.

The table lists this clonotype with many counts. The CDR3 is CASSLGGRAGPNEQFF. CDR3 nucleotides: TGTGCCAGCAGCTTGGGGGGGAGGGCCGGGCCCAATGAGCAGTTCTTC. This chain joins TRBV5-4 and TRBJ2-1; 7 positions agree with TRBD2. The germline V gene encodes CDR1 SGHNT and CDR2 YYREEE (reference sequence). V shed 0 bases, J shed 6 bases, and the junction held 9 bases outside the gene matches. The CDR3 covers 16 residues.

This clonotype has a single count. The CDR3 end shows no conserved phenylalanine or tryptophan, and so a read error is likely. The rearrangement uses TRBV6-8 and TRBJ2-7; TRBD1 or TRBD2 may be the D gene (5 bases each). This CDR3 is 15 amino acids long. Germline V gene sequence: CDR1 MNHGY, CDR2 SAAAGT. Trimming took off 4 bases at V and 0 bases at J, with 13 bases between the two ends. The CDR3 is CASSSPGTVSYEQYS. The CDR3, as DNA: TGTGCCAGCAGTTCTCCCGGGACGGTCTCCTACGAGCAGTACTCC.

This clonotype is medium-sized. This chain links TRBV7-2 with TRBJ2-7; 7 nucleotides line up with TRBD2. CDR1 is SGHTA, CDR2 FQGNSA, per germline. The CDR3 totals 12 residues. V gave up 4 bases and J gave up 5 bases; unmatched junction bases: 2. The CDR3 loop is CASSSGLHEQYF. The CDR3 bases are TGTGCCAGCAGCTCGGGACTACACGAGCAGTACTTC.

This chain links TRBV18 with TRBJ1-2; 7 positions match TRBD1. V gave up 3 bases and J gave up 6 bases; unmatched junction bases: 4. Per the germline V gene, CDR1 is KGHSH and CDR2 is LQKENI. This CDR3 has 13 residues. For the CDR3, the DNA is TGTGCCAGCTCACCCCCACAGGGGAATGGCTACACCTTC. Translating gives CASSPPQGNGYTF.

To note about this clonotype: This probably arose from a read error, given a far larger clone one base away. The chain uses TRBV28 and TRBJ2-1; D unresolved. Germline V gene lookup returns CDR1 MDHEN and CDR2 SYDVKM. V lost 6 bases and J 12 bases, leaving 15 bases between the germline ends. The CDR3 runs 12 residues. The CDR3: CASSPQNSGQFF. CDR3 nucleotide sequence: TGTGCCAGCAGCCCACAAAACTCTGGGCAGTTCTTC.

This clonotype was recorded at least ten times. The chain carries TRBV7-2 and TRBJ2-1; 11 bases agree with TRBD2. This CDR3 region has 14 residues. The germline V gene encodes CDR1 SGHTA and CDR2 FQGNSA. The ends lost 3 bases at V and 13 bases at J; junction bases unmatched: 8. In DNA, the CDR3 is TGTGCCAGCAGCTTTAGCGGGGGGGACTCGGATCAGTTCTTC. This gives the protein CASSFSGGDSDQFF.

This sequence joins TRBV28 and TRBJ2-3, with no clear D. The germline CDR1 and CDR2 sequences are MDHEN and SYDVKM. CDR3 length equals 15 residues. V was pared by 7 bases and J by 1 base, with 15 bases between. CDR3 sequence reads: CASKTSSRGTDTQYF. CDR3 nucleotides: TGTGCCAGCAAGACCTCATCTCGAGGCACAGATACGCAGTATTTT.

This chain uses TRBV25-1 with TRBJ1-4; no definite D call. The V and J ends lost 4 bases and 0 bases respectively, with 12 bases between them. From germline, CDR1 is MGHDK and CDR2 SYGVNS. This CDR3 is 16 amino acids long. The CDR3 loop reads CASSVGRKATNEKLFF. The CDR3 DNA reads TGTGCCAGCAGTGTGGGTCGGAAAGCAACTAATGAAAAACTGTTTTTT.

This clonotype showed up just a few times. This chain links TRBV9 with TRBJ2-1, with 8 bases aligning to TRBD2. V shed 0 bases and J 4 bases; nucleotides not matched to a gene: 6. Germline V lookup: CDR1 SGDLS, CDR2 YYNGEE. This CDR3 is built from 16 residues. CDR3 amino acids: CASSVGPAGVYNEQFF. CDR3 nucleotides: TGTGCCAGCAGCGTAGGTCCAGCGGGAGTGTACAATGAGCAGTTCTTC. The full variable domain, rest sourced from reference TRBV9 and TRBJ2-1, is DSGVTQTPKHLITATGQRVTLRCSPRSGDLSVYWYQQSLDQGLQFLIQYYNGEERAKGNILERFSAQQFPDLHSELNLSSLELGDSALYFCASSVGPAGVYNEQFFGPGTRLTVL.

The CDR3 loop is CASSVSSGTGYEQYF. The CDR3 nucleotides read TGTGCCAGCAGCGTGTCGAGTGGGACGGGGTACGAGCAGTACTTC. The V and J genes are TRBV9 and TRBJ2-7, with D perhaps assigned TRBD1 or TRBD2 (5 bases each). The V end lost 2 bases, the J end lost 4 bases, and 16 bases lay between the germline ends. Germline values: CDR1 SGDLS, CDR2 YYNGEE. The CDR3 runs 15 residues.

This chain links TRBV29-1 with TRBJ2-3; D is uncertain. Germline V gene sequence: CDR1 SQVTM, CDR2 ANQGSEA. V was trimmed by 8 bases and J by 2 bases, leaving 11 bases between them. CDR3 size: 12 residues. CDR3 protein: CSLRRSTDTQYF. The CDR3 DNA sequence: TGCAGCCTACGACGGTCCACAGATACGCAGTATTTT.

The chain links TRBV7-9 to TRBJ2-7; weak D call: TRBD1 (5 bases). Germline CDR1 and CDR2: SEHNR and FQNEAQ (reference sequence). The CDR3 sequence is 15 residues long. V lost 1 base, J lost 3 bases, and 13 bases lay in between. This CDR3 reads CASSLDRTRSYEQYF. The CDR3 coding sequence is TGTGCCAGCAGCTTAGATAGGACAAGAAGCTACGAGCAGTACTTC. Full variable domain (rest looked up from reference TRBV7-9 and TRBJ2-7): DTGVSQNPRHKITKRGQNVTFRCDPISEHNRLYWYRQTLGQGPEFLTYFQNEAQLEKSRLLSDRFSAERPKGSFSTLEIQRTEQGDSAMYLCASSLDRTRSYEQYFGPGTRLTVT.